The text below deals with one T cell receptor beta chain. Its specificity is not known. Relative to the germline gene, one junction end is altered; a read error may explain this. Of the isolated RNA, all was reverse transcribed, and so the sequenced material was expressed TCRB transcripts. Measured with immunoSEQ multiplex PCR; TCRdb has only the in-frame clones, and not every one. Of some 410,000 clones listed, around 10% are singletons. The data were taken from a study of beta chain features in type 1 diabetes. Turning to the study itself: On cell yields, gender and age, patients and healthy donors were similar. Study-level results: In cDNA sequencing, cells with high TCR expression could be over-represented. Relative to healthy donors, patients appeared to have naive, central memory and Treg TCRB repertoires that were more similar.

CDR3 size: 13 residues. The germline gives CDR1 SGHTA, CDR2 FQGNSA. Purity of each sorted population was above 98%. Sequenced sample: naive CD4+ T cells from blood. The TCR was taken from a woman aged 18-29 years in good health. The chain has TRBV7-2 and TRBJ1-6, with 8 bases that match TRBD1. The CDR3 region is CASSLAGTGTGSF. The CDR3 region has the DNA TGTGCCAGCAGCTTGGCGGGTACCGGGACAGGTTCTTTT.